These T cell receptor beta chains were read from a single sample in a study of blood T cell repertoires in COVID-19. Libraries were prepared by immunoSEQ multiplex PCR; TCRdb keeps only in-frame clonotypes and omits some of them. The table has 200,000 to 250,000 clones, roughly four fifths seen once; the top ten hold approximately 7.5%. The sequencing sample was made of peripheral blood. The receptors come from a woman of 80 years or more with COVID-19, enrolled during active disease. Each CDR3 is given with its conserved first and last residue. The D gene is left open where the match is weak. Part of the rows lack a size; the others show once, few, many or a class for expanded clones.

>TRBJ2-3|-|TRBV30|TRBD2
TGTGCCTGGAGGTTAATTAGCGGGCGCACAGATACGCAGTATTTT
CAWRLISGRTDTQYF
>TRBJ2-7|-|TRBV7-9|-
TGTGCCAGCAGCTTAGTTGCGGATTTCTCCTACGAGCAGTACTTC
CASSLVADFSYEQYF
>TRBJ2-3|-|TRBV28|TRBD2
TGTGCCAGCAAACGACGGGAATTAGCGGGAGGGCCGGTGAGGACGCAGTATTTT
CASKRRELAGGPVRTQYF
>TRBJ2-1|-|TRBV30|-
TGTGCCTGGAGTAGGGGGAAGACGGTGGACAATGAGCAGTTCTTC
CAWSRGKTVDNEQFF
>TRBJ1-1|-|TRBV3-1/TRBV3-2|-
TGTGCCAGCAGCCAAGAAAACAGAGTCACTGAAGCTTTCTTT
CASSQENRVTEAFF
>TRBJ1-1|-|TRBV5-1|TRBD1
TGCGCCAGCAGCTCGATCGAGGGGGCTGGAGCCGAGGCTTTCTTT
CASSSIEGAGAEAFF
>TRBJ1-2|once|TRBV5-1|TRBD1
TGCGCCAGCAGCCTGACAGGGGACTATGGCTACACCTTC
CASSLTGDYGYTF
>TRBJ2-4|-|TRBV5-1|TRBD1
TGCGCCAGCAGCTTGGAATTGGACAGGGGTCATCGGTACTTC
CASSLELDRGHRYF
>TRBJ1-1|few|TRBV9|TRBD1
TGTGCCAGCAGCGCATCACAGGGGACTGAAGCTTTCTTT
CASSASQGTEAFF
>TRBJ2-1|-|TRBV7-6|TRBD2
TGTGCCAGCAGTGTGATAGCGGGAGTAATCAATGAGCAGTTCTTC
CASSVIAGVINEQFF
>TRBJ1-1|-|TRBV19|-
TGTGCCAGTAGTAGTCAGGGAACTGAAGCTTTCTTT
CASSSQGTEAFF
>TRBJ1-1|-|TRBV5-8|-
TGTGCCAGCAGCTCTCTACAGGTGACTGAAGCTTTCTTT
CASSSLQVTEAFF
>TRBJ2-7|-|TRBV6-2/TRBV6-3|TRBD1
TGTGCCAGCAGTTACGGAAGGACAGGGTCCTACGAGCAGTACTTC
CASSYGRTGSYEQYF
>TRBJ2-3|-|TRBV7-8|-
TGTGCCAGCAGCCCCCGAGCGGCGGGGGATACGCAGTATTTT
CASSPRAAGDTQYF
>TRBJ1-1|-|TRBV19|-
TGTGCCAGTAGTGCCTCAAACCGGGAGTTCTTT
CASSASNREFF